This is a list of T cell receptor beta chains from one sample in a study of blood T cell repertoires in COVID-19. The data were produced by immunoSEQ multiplex PCR, yet TCRdb's version contains in-frame clones alone and is incomplete. The profile shows fewer than 400,000 clones, approximately 87% of them singletons. Sequenced input: PBMCs or T cells enriched from blood (not recorded which). These receptors originate from a woman in her forties or fifties who had recovered from COVID-19. Both conserved end residues are part of each CDR3. The order of the fields is J gene, V gene, CDR3 protein.

>TRBJ2-7|TRBV4-2
CASSQERTSGYEQYF
>TRBJ1-2|TRBV6-1
CASSEGQVDYGYTF
>TRBJ2-7|TRBV28
CASSAPTGPYEQYF
>TRBJ1-4|TRBV5-1
CASSLAGTTNEKLFF
>TRBJ2-1|TRBV4-2
CASSRGSRGEQFF
>TRBJ1-3|TRBV6-5
CASSYLYPQGGNTIYF
>TRBJ2-6|TRBV3-1/TRBV3-2
CASSRGSSGANVLTF
>TRBJ2-7|TRBV6-2/TRBV6-3
CASSYSPNRVVGYEQYF
>TRBJ1-6|TRBV28
CASIGRDSNSPLHF
>TRBJ1-2|TRBV10-3
CAISEFGQADYGYTF
>TRBJ1-5|TRBV19
CASSIWQGGNQPQHF
>TRBJ2-7|TRBV28
CASSSTGGAYEQYF
>TRBJ2-7|TRBV6-1
CASSEQGLHSYEQYF
>TRBJ2-3|TRBV5-1
CASSGGAGGDTDTQYF